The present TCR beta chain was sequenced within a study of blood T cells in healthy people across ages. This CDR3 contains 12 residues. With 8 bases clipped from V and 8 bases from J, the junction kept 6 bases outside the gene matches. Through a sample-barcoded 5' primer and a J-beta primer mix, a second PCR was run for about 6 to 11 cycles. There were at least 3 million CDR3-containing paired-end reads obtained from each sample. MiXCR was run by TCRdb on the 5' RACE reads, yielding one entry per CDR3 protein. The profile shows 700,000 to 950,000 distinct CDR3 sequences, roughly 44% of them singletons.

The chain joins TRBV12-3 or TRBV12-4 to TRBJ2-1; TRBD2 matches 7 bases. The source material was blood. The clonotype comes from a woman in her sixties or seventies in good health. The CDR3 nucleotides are TGTGCCAGCCTGCGGGAGACAGATGAGCAGTTCTTC. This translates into CASLRETDEQFF.